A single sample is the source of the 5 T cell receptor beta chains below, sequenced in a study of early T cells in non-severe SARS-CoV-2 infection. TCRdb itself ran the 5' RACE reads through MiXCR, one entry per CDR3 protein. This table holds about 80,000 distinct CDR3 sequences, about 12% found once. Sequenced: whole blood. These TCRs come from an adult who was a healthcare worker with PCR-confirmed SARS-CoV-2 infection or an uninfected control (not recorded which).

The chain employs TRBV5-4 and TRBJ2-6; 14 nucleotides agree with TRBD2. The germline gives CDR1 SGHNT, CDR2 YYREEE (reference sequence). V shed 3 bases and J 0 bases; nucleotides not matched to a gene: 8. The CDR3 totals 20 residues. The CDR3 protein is CASSWGLAGVSHSGANVLTF. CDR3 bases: TGTGCCAGCAGCTGGGGACTAGCGGGAGTTAGCCACTCTGGGGCCAACGTCCTGACTTTC.

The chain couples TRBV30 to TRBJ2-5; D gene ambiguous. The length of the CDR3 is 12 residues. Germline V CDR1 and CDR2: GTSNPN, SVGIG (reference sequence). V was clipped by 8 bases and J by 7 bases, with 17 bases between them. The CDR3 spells CATALYVGTQYF. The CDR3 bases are TGTGCCACCGCGCTTTATGTAGGGACCCAGTACTTC.

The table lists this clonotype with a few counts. CDR3 nucleotide sequence: TGCAGCGCCATCGGGCCAGGCTTCTTAGTGCAGTACTTC. This codes for CSAIGPGFLVQYF. The rearrangement joins TRBV29-1 to TRBJ2-7, with D uncertain. CDR3 length: 13 residues. V was shortened by 7 bases and J by 9 bases, with 22 bases between the two germline ends. CDR1 SQVTM and CDR2 ANQGSEA come from the germline V gene.

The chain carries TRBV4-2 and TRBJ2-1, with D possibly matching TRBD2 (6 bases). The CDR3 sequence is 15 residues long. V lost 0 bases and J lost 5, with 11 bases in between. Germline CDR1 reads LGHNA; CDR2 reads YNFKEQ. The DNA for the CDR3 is TGTGCCAGCAGCCAAGACGGTAGCGGACACAATGAGCAGTTCTTC. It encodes CASSQDGSGHNEQFF.

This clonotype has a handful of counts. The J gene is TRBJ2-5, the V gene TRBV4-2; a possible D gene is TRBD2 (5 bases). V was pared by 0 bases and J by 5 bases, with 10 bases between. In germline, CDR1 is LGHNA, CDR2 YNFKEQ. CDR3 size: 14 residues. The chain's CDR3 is CASSQDPEGETQYF. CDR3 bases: TGTGCCAGCAGCCAAGATCCCGAGGGCGAGACCCAGTACTTC.